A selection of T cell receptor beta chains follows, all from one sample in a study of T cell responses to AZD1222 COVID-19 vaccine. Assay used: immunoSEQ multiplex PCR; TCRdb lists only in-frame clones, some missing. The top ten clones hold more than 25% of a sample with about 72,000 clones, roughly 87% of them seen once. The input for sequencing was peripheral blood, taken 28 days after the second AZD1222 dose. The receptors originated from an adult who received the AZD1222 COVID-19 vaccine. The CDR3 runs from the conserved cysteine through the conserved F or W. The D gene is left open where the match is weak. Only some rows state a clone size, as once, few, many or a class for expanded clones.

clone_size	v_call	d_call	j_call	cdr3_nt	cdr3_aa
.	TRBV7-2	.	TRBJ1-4	TGTGCCAGCAGCTTAGGGCGGCGGGCTCGGGGTGAAAAACTGTTTTTT	CASSLGRRARGEKLFF
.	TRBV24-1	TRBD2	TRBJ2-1	TGTGCCACCAGTGATTTTAGGGCGGGGGAGTACAATGAGCAGTTCTTC	CATSDFRAGEYNEQFF
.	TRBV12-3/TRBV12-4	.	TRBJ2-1	TGTGCCAGCAGTTCATTTAATGAGCAGTTCTTC	CASSSFNEQFF
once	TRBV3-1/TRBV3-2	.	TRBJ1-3	TGTGCCAGCAGCCAAGATCTGTCTGGAAACACCATATATTTT	CASSQDLSGNTIYF
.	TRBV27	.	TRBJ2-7	TGTGCCAGCAGTTTAGGCGCGGGATCCTCCTACGAGCAGTACTTC	CASSLGAGSSYEQYF
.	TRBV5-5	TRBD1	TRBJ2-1	TGTGCCAGCAGCTGGAGACAGGGTCCCCATGAGCAGTTCTTC	CASSWRQGPHEQFF
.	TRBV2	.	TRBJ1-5	TGTGCCAGCATGGGGAGGAGGGGCAGGAATCAGCCCCAGCATTTT	CASMGRRGRNQPQHF
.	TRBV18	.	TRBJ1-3	TGTGCCAGCTCACTTCCGGGCCACTTAAACACCATATATTTT	CASSLPGHLNTIYF
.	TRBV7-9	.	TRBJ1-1	TGTGCCAGCAGTCTACTGGGGGGGAGTGAAGCTTTCTTT	CASSLLGGSEAFF
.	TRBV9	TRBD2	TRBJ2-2	TGTGCCAGCAGCGTTTCGAGCGGGAGATTTACCGGGGAGCTGTTTTTT	CASSVSSGRFTGELFF
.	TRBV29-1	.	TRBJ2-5	TGCAGCGTTTACTCAGGGGAAGAGACCCAGTACTTC	CSVYSGEETQYF
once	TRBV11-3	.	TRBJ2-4	TGTGCCAGCAGCTTAAAGGGGGACGGCAAAAACATTCAGTACTTC	CASSLKGDGKNIQYF
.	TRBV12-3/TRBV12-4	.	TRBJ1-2	TGTGCCAGCAGACGGGGACTGCCTGGGGGCTACACCTTC	CASRRGLPGGYTF
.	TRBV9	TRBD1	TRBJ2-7	TGTGCCAGCAGCGCGGGACAGCGCTCCTACGAGCAGTACTTC	CASSAGQRSYEQYF
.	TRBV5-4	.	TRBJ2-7	TGTGCCAGCAGTTTAGGAGACCCCTACGAGCAGTACTTC	CASSLGDPYEQYF
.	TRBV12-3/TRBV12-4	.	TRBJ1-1	TGTGCCAGCACTTTGGCTGAAGCTTTCTTT	CASTLAEAFF
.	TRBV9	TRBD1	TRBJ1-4	TGTGCCAGCAGTACAGGGGATGAAAAACTGTTTTTT	CASSTGDEKLFF
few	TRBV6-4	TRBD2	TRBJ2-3	TGTGCCAGCAGTGACAGGGCGGGAGCTGGAGATACGCAGTATTTT	CASSDRAGAGDTQYF
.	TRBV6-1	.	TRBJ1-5	TGTGCCAGCAGTGAGAATGAGGGTCAGCCCCAGCATTTT	CASSENEGQPQHF
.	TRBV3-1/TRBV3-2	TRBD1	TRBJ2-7	TGTGCCAGCAGCCAATTCAACAGGGGGGATTACGAGCAGTACTTC	CASSQFNRGDYEQYF
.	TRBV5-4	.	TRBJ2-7	TGTGCCAGCCATGGCCCCAACCCGGGAGAGCAGTACTTC	CASHGPNPGEQYF
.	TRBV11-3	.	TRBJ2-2	TGTGCCAGCAGCTTACGAAACACCGGGGAGCTGTTTTTT	CASSLRNTGELFF
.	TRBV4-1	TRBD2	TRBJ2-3	TGCGCCAGCAGCCAAGTCGGCGGGGGAGGCACAGATACGCAGTATTTT	CASSQVGGGGTDTQYF
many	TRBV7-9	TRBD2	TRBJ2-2	TGTGCCAGCAGCGCGGGTTGGGTGACTAGCGCGAACACCGGGGAGCTGTTTTTT	CASSAGWVTSANTGELFF
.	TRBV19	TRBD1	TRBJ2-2	TGTGCCGGGGGGACAGGGGCAGACACCGGGGAGCTGTTTTTT	CAGGTGADTGELFF
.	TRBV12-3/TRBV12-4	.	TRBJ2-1	TGTGCCAGCAGTCCCCAGGACTGGGGTGAGCAGTTCTTC	CASSPQDWGEQFF
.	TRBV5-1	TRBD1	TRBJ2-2	TGCGCCAGCAGACCCGGGACAGGGCACACCGGGGAGCTGTTTTTT	CASRPGTGHTGELFF
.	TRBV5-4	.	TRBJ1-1	TGTGCCAGCAGCTTGGGCGACACTGAAGCTTTCTTT	CASSLGDTEAFF
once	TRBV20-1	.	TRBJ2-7	TGCAGTGCTAGTCCCGGGTACGAGCAGTACTTC	CSASPGYEQYF
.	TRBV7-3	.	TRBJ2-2	TGTGCCAGCAGCTCCCTTGGGGGAGAGGTCGGGGAGCTGTTTTTT	CASSSLGGEVGELFF
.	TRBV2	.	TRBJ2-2	TGTGCCAGCAGTGCAAGCGGGACCGGGGAGCTGTTTTTT	CASSASGTGELFF
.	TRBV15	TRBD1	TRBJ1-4	TGTGCCACCAGCCTCGGACAGGGGTCCGAAAAACTGTTTTTT	CATSLGQGSEKLFF
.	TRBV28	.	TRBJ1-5	TGTGCCAGCAGTTTCCGTCAGGCCCATAGCAATCAGCCCCAGCATTTT	CASSFRQAHSNQPQHF
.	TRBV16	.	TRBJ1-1	TGTGCCAGCAGCCAATCGTGGACACGGAACACTGAAGCTTTCTTT	CASSQSWTRNTEAFF
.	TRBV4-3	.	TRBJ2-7	TGCGCCAGCAGCCAAGGGACATACTCCTACGAGCAGTACTTC	CASSQGTYSYEQYF
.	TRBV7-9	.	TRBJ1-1	TGTGCCAGCAGCTTTACGAACACTGAAGCTTTCTTT	CASSFTNTEAFF
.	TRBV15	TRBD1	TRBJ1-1	TGTGCCACCAGCAGGGACAGGGAGGGGGCTGAAGCTTTCTTT	CATSRDREGAEAFF
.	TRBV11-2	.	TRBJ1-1	TGTGCCAGCAGCTTAGGGGGGGGGCTGTGGAACACTGAAGCTTTCTTT	CASSLGGGLWNTEAFF
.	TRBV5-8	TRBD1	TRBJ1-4	TGTGCCAGCAGCTTGGGGGACAGAGGGGCTAATGAAAAACTGTTTTTT	CASSLGDRGANEKLFF
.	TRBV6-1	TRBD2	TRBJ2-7	TGTGCCAGCAGTGAAGCGCTTCAAGGGACAGGGACTAGCGGGATTTCCTACGAGCAGTACTTC	CASSEALQGTGTSGISYEQYF
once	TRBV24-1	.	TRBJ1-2	TGTGCCACCAGTGAGGTGAATGGCTATGGCTACACCTTC	CATSEVNGYGYTF
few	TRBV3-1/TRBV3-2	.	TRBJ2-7	TGTGCCAGCAGCCGAAACGTGGGGTCCCACGAGCAGTACTTC	CASSRNVGSHEQYF
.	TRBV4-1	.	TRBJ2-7	TGCGCCAGCAGCCAAAGGGTTAACAGCGGTCCCCACGAGCAGTACTTC	CASSQRVNSGPHEQYF
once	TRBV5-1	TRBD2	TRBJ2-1	TGCGCCAGCAGCCTCGAGGGCCGCGGGAGACTTGAGCAGTTCTTC	CASSLEGRGRLEQFF
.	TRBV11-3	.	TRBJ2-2	TGTGCCAGCAGCTCTGGGCAGGGTGGTGATCCCGACGGGGAGCTGTTTTTT	CASSSGQGGDPDGELFF
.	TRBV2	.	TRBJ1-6	TGTGCCAGCAGTGGGGAGGGGAATTCACCCCTCCACTTT	CASSGEGNSPLHF
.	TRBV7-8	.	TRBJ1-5	TGTGCCAGCAGCCCAGGCGGCAGAGGAGGGCCCCAGCATTTT	CASSPGGRGGPQHF
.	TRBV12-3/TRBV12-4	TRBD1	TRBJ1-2	TGTGCCAGCAGCCGACAGGGGGCGTATGGCTACACCTTC	CASSRQGAYGYTF
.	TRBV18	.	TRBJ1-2	TGTGCCAGCTCACCGGGCCAGCTCACGGATGGCTACACCTTC	CASSPGQLTDGYTF
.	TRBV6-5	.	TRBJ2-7	TGTGCCAGCAGTCGGGATCGCGGCCACGAGCAGTACTTC	CASSRDRGHEQYF
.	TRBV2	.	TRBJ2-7	TGTGCCAGTAGGGCCGGGGCGGCAGGAGGCGAGCAGTACTTC	CASRAGAAGGEQYF
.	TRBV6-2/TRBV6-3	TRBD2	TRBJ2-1	TGTGCCAGCAGTTTTACTAGCGGGCGGCATGAGCAGTTCTTC	CASSFTSGRHEQFF
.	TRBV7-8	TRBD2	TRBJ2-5	TGTGCCAGCAGCCCCCTCACCGGGCGGGGGGGTGAAGAGACCCAGTACTTC	CASSPLTGRGGEETQYF
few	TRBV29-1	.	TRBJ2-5	TGCAGCACCTACCGGACTCAAGAGACCCAGTACTTC	CSTYRTQETQYF